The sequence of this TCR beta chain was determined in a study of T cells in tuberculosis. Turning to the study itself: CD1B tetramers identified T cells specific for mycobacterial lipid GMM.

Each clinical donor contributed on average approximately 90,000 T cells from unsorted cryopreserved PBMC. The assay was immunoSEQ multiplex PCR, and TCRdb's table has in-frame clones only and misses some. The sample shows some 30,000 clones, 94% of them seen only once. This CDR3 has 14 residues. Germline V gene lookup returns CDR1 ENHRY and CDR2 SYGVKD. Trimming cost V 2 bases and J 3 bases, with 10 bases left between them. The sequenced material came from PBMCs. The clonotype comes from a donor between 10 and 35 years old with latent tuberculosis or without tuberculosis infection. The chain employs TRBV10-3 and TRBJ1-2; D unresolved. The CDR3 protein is CAISEEVIYYGYTF. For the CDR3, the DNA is TGTGCCATCAGTGAGGAGGTGATCTACTATGGCTACACCTTC.